The T cell receptor (beta chain) under discussion was sequenced for a study of Ad26.COV2.S vaccination and SARS-CoV-2 variants. Regarding the study as a whole: The analyses of TCR breadth and depth may have understated the size of total T cell responses.

TCRdb keeps only in-frame clones here, not all; method: immunoSEQ multiplex PCR. The repertoire holds roughly 680,000 clones, with about 89% as singletons. Turning to this clone: Antigen: not known.

Regarding treatment: over 15 received Ad26.COV2.S at low or high dose, single or two shots; 5 received placebo; per-sample allocation not given. Vaccine and placebo recipients were sampled on day 63 after the first injection. It was Wuhan-strain SARS-CoV-2 spike that the Ad26 vaccine vector expressed. The receptor was derived from a person between 18 and 65 years old who received the Ad26.COV2.S COVID-19 vaccine or a placebo. The input for sequencing was peripheral blood, taken in a trial of Ad26.COV2.S vaccine versus placebo.

CDR3 nucleotide sequence: TGTGCCAGCAGTTTAGCGGACAGTCCTGAAGCTTTCTTT. Amino acids: CASSLADSPEAFF. The chain combines TRBV12-3 or TRBV12-4 with TRBJ1-1, with a weak D call TRBD1 (6 bases). Trimming pared 0 bases from V and 6 bases from J, leaving 8 bases between. The CDR3 covers 13 residues.